This is a list of T cell receptor beta chains from one sample in a study of human T cells and chemical hapten exposure. TCRdb reprocessed the RACE reads with MiXCR, giving one entry per CDR3 protein. In the table there are about 69,000 distinct CDR3 sequences, over 9% of which are singletons. Sequenced material: whole blood, taken in connection with sensitization to the hapten diphenylcyclopropenone (DPC). The receptors stem from a woman aged 45-65 years with alopecia areata. Some clones in this sample may be carry-over from other donors' samples. Both conserved end residues are part of each CDR3. D genes are given only for firm matches. Where a row states a size, it is once, few, many or the class of an expanded clone; other rows omit it.

size	length	V	J	D	CDR3	DNA
many	14	TRBV6-6	TRBJ1-1	NA	CASSYRDGNTEAFF	TGTGCCAGCAGTTACAGGGACGGGAACACTGAAGCTTTCTTT
few	18	TRBV14	TRBJ2-3	TRBD2	CASSPGLAKERHTDTQYF	TGTGCCAGCAGCCCGGGACTAGCGAAGGAGCGGCACACAGATACGCAGTATTTT
many	17	TRBV2	TRBJ2-1	TRBD2	CASRPGLAGVEAPKQFF	TGTGCCAGCAGGCCGGGACTAGCGGGAGTGGAGGCCCCCAAGCAGTTCTTC
NA	13	TRBV12-3/TRBV12-4	TRBJ1-2	NA	CASRLGQGYGYTF	TGTGCCAGCAGACTAGGACAAGGCTATGGCTACACCTTC
few	15	TRBV12-3/TRBV12-4	TRBJ1-6	NA	CASSLLGGYNSPLHF	TGTGCCAGCAGTTTGTTAGGGGGGTATAATTCACCCCTCCACTTT
many	13	TRBV30	TRBJ2-1	TRBD2	CAWLRGTSDEQFF	TGTGCCTGGTTACGCGGGACTAGCGATGAGCAGTTCTTC
many	14	TRBV5-1	TRBJ2-7	NA	CASSLVGVRSEQYF	TGCGCCAGCAGCTTGGTCGGGGTGAGGAGCGAGCAGTACTTC
few	16	TRBV12-2	TRBJ2-7	NA	CASRHLLTSGSYEQYF	TGTGCAAGTCGCCACCTCCTGACTAGCGGGAGTTACGAGCAGTACTTC
many	14	TRBV7-3	TRBJ2-3	TRBD2	CASSLISGSDTQYF	TGTGCCAGCAGCTTAATTAGCGGGAGTGATACGCAGTATTTT
many	15	TRBV10-2	TRBJ2-2	TRBD2	CASMGGRRSTGELFF	TGCGCCAGCATGGGAGGGAGGAGGAGTACCGGGGAGCTGTTTTTT
many	12	TRBV29-1	TRBJ2-1	NA	CSVEIGTGEQFF	TGCAGCGTTGAAATTGGGACGGGTGAGCAGTTCTTC
many	12	TRBV25-1	TRBJ1-2	NA	CASSGGPYGYTF	TGTGCCAGCAGTGGGGGGCCCTATGGCTACACCTTC
many	13	TRBV30	TRBJ1-2	NA	CAWSHPRNYGYTF	TGTGCCTGGAGTCATCCCCGGAACTATGGCTACACCTTC
many	17	TRBV12-3/TRBV12-4	TRBJ2-1	TRBD2	CASSAEGGLAGGDEQFF	TGTGCCAGCAGTGCTGAGGGAGGACTAGCGGGAGGGGATGAGCAGTTCTTC
NA	13	TRBV6-1	TRBJ1-1	TRBD1	CASSGGTDTEAFF	TGTGCCAGCAGTGGAGGGACAGACACTGAAGCTTTCTTT
NA	11	TRBV29-1	TRBJ2-7	NA	CSVETLYEQYF	TGCAGCGTTGAAACCCTTTACGAGCAGTACTTC
NA	16	TRBV5-4	TRBJ2-5	TRBD2	CASSPGLAGAQETQYF	TGTGCCAGCAGCCCGGGACTAGCGGGAGCTCAAGAGACCCAGTACTTC
many	13	TRBV29-1	TRBJ1-1	NA	CSAARGGDTEAFF	TGCAGCGCCGCCAGAGGGGGTGACACTGAAGCTTTCTTT
few	12	TRBV6-6	TRBJ1-2	NA	CASRLENYGYTF	TGTGCCAGCCGACTTGAGAACTATGGCTACACCTTC
many	16	TRBV5-8	TRBJ2-5	TRBD1	CASSLALGTGGKTQYF	TGTGCCAGCAGCTTGGCCTTGGGAACAGGGGGGAAGACCCAGTACTTC
few	16	TRBV5-1	TRBJ2-7	TRBD1	CASSLVWDRGDYEQYF	TGCGCCAGCAGCTTGGTCTGGGACAGGGGCGATTACGAGCAGTACTTC
NA	15	TRBV7-6	TRBJ2-1	TRBD2	CASSSGTSVYNEQFF	TGTGCCAGCAGTTCCGGGACTAGCGTCTACAATGAGCAGTTCTTC
many	15	TRBV23-1	TRBJ2-1	NA	CARPKWQGKYNEQFF	TGCGCCAGACCGAAGTGGCAGGGAAAGTACAATGAGCAGTTCTTC
few	15	TRBV12-3/TRBV12-4	TRBJ1-4	NA	CASRSQTAWGEKLFF	TGTGCCAGCAGATCCCAAACAGCTTGGGGCGAAAAACTGTTTTTT
NA	15	TRBV19	TRBJ1-1	NA	CASSIGAQGATEAFF	TGTGCCAGTAGTATTGGTGCCCAGGGCGCAACTGAAGCTTTCTTT
many	13	TRBV3-1	TRBJ2-7	NA	CASSQEAPHEQYF	TGTGCCAGCAGCCAAGAGGCCCCCCACGAGCAGTACTTC
NA	14	TRBV6-1	TRBJ1-5	NA	CANRKTDSNQPQHF	TGTGCCAACAGAAAGACAGATAGCAATCAGCCCCAGCATTTT
few	12	TRBV29-1	TRBJ1-1	TRBD1	CSVRTGITEAFF	TGCAGCGTTAGGACAGGGATCACTGAAGCTTTCTTT
few	13	TRBV29-1	TRBJ1-1	NA	CSVDEGSRTEAFF	TGCAGCGTTGACGAAGGAAGTAGGACTGAAGCTTTCTTT
many	12	TRBV28	TRBJ2-3	NA	CASSSVGDTQYF	TGTGCCAGCAGTTCAGTCGGGGATACGCAGTATTTT
few	15	TRBV9	TRBJ1-1	NA	CASSVSVTVNTEAFF	TGTGCCAGCAGCGTTAGTGTGACAGTGAACACTGAAGCTTTCTTT
NA	16	TRBV27	TRBJ1-3	TRBD1	CASSLYGTGSGNTIYF	TGTGCCAGCAGTTTATACGGGACAGGGTCTGGAAACACCATATATTTT
few	12	TRBV19	TRBJ1-2	TRBD1	CASRGQEYGYTF	TGTGCCAGTAGGGGACAGGAATATGGCTACACCTTC
few	15	TRBV3-1	TRBJ2-2	NA	CASSQDKGITGELFF	TGTGCCAGCAGCCAAGATAAAGGGATAACCGGGGAGCTGTTTTTT
many	14	TRBV27	TRBJ2-3	NA	CASSSQSQPDTQYF	TGTGCCAGCAGTTCCCAGTCCCAGCCCGATACGCAGTATTTT
many	15	TRBV6-6	TRBJ2-2	TRBD2	CASSYGGSAIGELFF	TGTGCCAGCAGTTACGGCGGGAGTGCGATCGGGGAGCTGTTTTTT
NA	15	TRBV7-2	TRBJ2-3	TRBD2	CASSSASGSTDTQYF	TGTGCCAGCAGCTCTGCTAGCGGGAGCACAGATACGCAGTATTTT
many	12	TRBV20-1	TRBJ2-7	TRBD1	CSARTGQGEQYF	TGCAGTGCTAGGACAGGACAGGGGGAGCAGTACTTC
many	13	TRBV20-1	TRBJ2-5	TRBD1	CSVHRGQGETQYF	TGCAGTGTCCACAGGGGGCAGGGGGAGACCCAGTACTTC
many	13	TRBV7-2	TRBJ2-5	NA	CASSPAMGETQYF	TGTGCCAGCAGCCCCGCAATGGGGGAGACCCAGTACTTC
NA	15	TRBV19	TRBJ1-5	TRBD1	CASNRDRGLGQPQHF	TGTGCCAGTAACAGGGACAGGGGGCTCGGTCAGCCCCAGCATTTT
many	12	TRBV19	TRBJ2-4	NA	CASWGLENIQYF	TGTGCCAGTTGGGGACTCGAAAACATTCAGTACTTC
few	15	TRBV7-8	TRBJ1-1	NA	CASSSTAPGNAEAFF	TGTGCCAGCAGCTCTACGGCCCCCGGGAACGCTGAAGCTTTCTTT
many	14	TRBV19	TRBJ1-1	TRBD1	CASCTGTATSEAFF	TGTGCCAGTTGCACCGGGACAGCCACTTCCGAAGCTTTCTTT
many	14	TRBV3-1	TRBJ1-2	NA	CASSQDWVDNGYTF	TGTGCCAGCAGCCAAGATTGGGTAGACAATGGCTACACCTTC
few	13	TRBV7-9	TRBJ2-1	NA	CASSAGGYNEQFF	TGTGCCAGCAGCGCCGGGGGATACAATGAGCAGTTCTTC
many	13	TRBV3-1	TRBJ2-5	NA	CASSQRELETQYF	TGTGCCAGCAGCCAAAGGGAGCTAGAGACCCAGTACTTC
many	14	TRBV2	TRBJ2-3	TRBD1	CASKDRGSADTQYF	TGTGCCAGCAAGGACAGGGGGTCGGCAGATACGCAGTATTTT
many	14	TRBV12-3/TRBV12-4	TRBJ2-7	NA	CASSLSDSTYEQYF	TGTGCCAGCAGTTTAAGCGACAGTACCTACGAGCAGTACTTC
NA	16	TRBV5-5	TRBJ2-5	TRBD2	CASSLRPSGIQETQYF	TGTGCCAGCAGCTTGAGGCCTAGCGGAATACAAGAGACCCAGTACTTC
many	21	TRBV6-6	TRBJ2-4	TRBD2	CASSSSGFAGARIGAKNIQYF	TGTGCCAGCAGTTCCTCCGGGTTTGCGGGAGCCAGGATAGGGGCCAAAAACATTCAGTACTTC